The rows below give T cell receptor beta chains drawn from one sample of a study of T cell changes during pregnancy in multiple sclerosis. Libraries were prepared by immunoSEQ multiplex PCR; TCRdb keeps only in-frame clonotypes and omits some of them. The sample carries 45,000 to 50,000 clones, 90% to 95% recorded once. Sequenced material: CD8+ T cells from peripheral blood mononuclear cells, taken in the first trimester of pregnancy. The receptors derive from a female donor with multiple sclerosis, enrolled in a pregnancy study. Each CDR3 is given with its conserved first and last residue. The D gene is left open where the match is weak. Expanded clones are given a class, and other clones once, few, many or no size at all.

cdr3_aa: CASRSGQGWTGELFF; cdr3_nt: TGTGCCAGCAGGTCGGGACAGGGATGGACCGGGGAGCTGTTTTTT; clone_size: once; v_call: TRBV6-1; j_call: TRBJ2-2; d_call: TRBD1
cdr3_aa: CSVAGLAVYNEQFF; cdr3_nt: TGCAGCGTGGCGGGACTAGCGGTCTACAATGAGCAGTTCTTC; clone_size: -; v_call: TRBV29-1; j_call: TRBJ2-1; d_call: TRBD2
cdr3_aa: CASSFVSLPGIKNTEAFF; cdr3_nt: TGTGCCAGCAGTTTCGTTTCGCTACCAGGGATCAAGAACACTGAAGCTTTCTTT; clone_size: -; v_call: TRBV27; j_call: TRBJ1-1; d_call: -
cdr3_aa: CASSLETGGFDQPQHF; cdr3_nt: TGTGCCAGCAGCCTCGAAACAGGGGGCTTTGATCAGCCCCAGCATTTT; clone_size: -; v_call: TRBV7-9; j_call: TRBJ1-5; d_call: TRBD1
cdr3_aa: CASSLSASGLDYGEQFF; cdr3_nt: TGTGCCAGCAGTTTATCCGCTAGCGGCCTGGACTACGGTGAGCAGTTCTTC; clone_size: -; v_call: TRBV27; j_call: TRBJ2-1; d_call: TRBD2
cdr3_aa: CASSLVGLNTEAFF; cdr3_nt: TGTGCCAGCAGCTTAGTGGGGCTGAACACTGAAGCTTTCTTT; clone_size: -; v_call: TRBV7-9; j_call: TRBJ1-1; d_call: -
cdr3_aa: CASSLRQTYEQYF; cdr3_nt: TGTGCCAGCAGTTTGAGACAGACTTACGAGCAGTACTTC; clone_size: -; v_call: TRBV11-2; j_call: TRBJ2-7; d_call: -
cdr3_aa: CASAPLRDLNYGYTF; cdr3_nt: TGTGCCAGCGCCCCCCTCCGGGATCTTAACTATGGCTACACCTTC; clone_size: -; v_call: TRBV9; j_call: TRBJ1-2; d_call: -
cdr3_aa: CAEERTSNTGELFF; cdr3_nt: TGTGCCGAAGAGAGGACAAGTAACACCGGGGAGCTGTTTTTT; clone_size: -; v_call: TRBV7-9; j_call: TRBJ2-2; d_call: -
cdr3_aa: CASSRTSQETQYF; cdr3_nt: TGTGCCAGCAGCCGAACATCTCAAGAGACCCAGTACTTC; clone_size: -; v_call: TRBV9; j_call: TRBJ2-5; d_call: -
cdr3_aa: CASSFRASGRETQYF; cdr3_nt: TGTGCCAGCAGCTTCAGGGCTAGCGGGAGAGAGACCCAGTACTTC; clone_size: -; v_call: TRBV13; j_call: TRBJ2-5; d_call: TRBD2
cdr3_aa: CASSSMASENTIYF; cdr3_nt: TGTGCCAGCAGCTCGATGGCTTCAGAAAACACCATATATTTT; clone_size: -; v_call: TRBV7-3; j_call: TRBJ1-3; d_call: -